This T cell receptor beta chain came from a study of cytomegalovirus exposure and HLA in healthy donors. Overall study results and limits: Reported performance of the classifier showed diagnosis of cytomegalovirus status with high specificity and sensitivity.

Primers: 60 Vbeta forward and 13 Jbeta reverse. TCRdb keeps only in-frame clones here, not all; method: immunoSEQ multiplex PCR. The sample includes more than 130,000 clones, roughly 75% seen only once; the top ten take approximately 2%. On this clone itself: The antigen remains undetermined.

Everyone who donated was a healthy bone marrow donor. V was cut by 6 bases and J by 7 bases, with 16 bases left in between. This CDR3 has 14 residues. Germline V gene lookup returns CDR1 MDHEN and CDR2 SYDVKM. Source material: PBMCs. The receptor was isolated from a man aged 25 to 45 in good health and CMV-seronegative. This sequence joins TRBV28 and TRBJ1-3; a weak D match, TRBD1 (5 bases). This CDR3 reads CASSLGQGPNTIYF. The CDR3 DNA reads TGTGCCAGCAGCCTGGGGCAGGGCCCCAACACCATATATTTT.